This T cell receptor beta chain came from a study of CD8 T cells in ankylosing spondylitis. V lost 4 bases, J lost 3 bases, and 14 bases lay in between. Germline V gene data show CDR1 as KGHDR and CDR2 as SFDVKD. The CDR3 spans 15 residues. TCRdb re-called the 5' RACE reads with MiXCR, one entry per CDR3 protein. The sample gives some 400,000 distinct CDR3 sequences, 20% to 25% of which show up once; 15% to 20% is in the top ten. Comments on this clonotype: No antigen is known for it.

Study results and limitations: Some motif variants had been reported before (in reactive arthritis synovial fluid and blood). Several highly homologous variants formed a TCR beta motif that appeared characteristic of ankylosing spondylitis blood. Significantly higher representation of disease-linked clones was reported for matched ankylosing spondylitis synovial fluid.

The origin of this receptor is a male donor with ankylosing spondylitis. This chain links TRBV24-1 with TRBJ2-5; D is perhaps TRBD1 (6 bases). The sequencing input was blood, either unsorted or a sorted T cell fraction (not recorded which). CDR3 residues: CATSEPTTGKETQYF. The CDR3 bases are TGTGCCACCAGTGAACCTACCACAGGGAAAGAGACCCAGTACTTC.